This entry lists 13 T cell receptor beta chains sequenced from one sample in a study of CD8 T cells in Susac syndrome. RNA was extracted with the RNeasy kit, and a quantity of 0.5 to 1 ug was reverse transcribed using random hexamers. TCRdb re-analysed the immunoSEQ multiplex PCR reads in MiXCR, keeping a single row per CDR3 protein. The sample lists approximately 230,000 distinct CDR3 sequences; 80% to 95% were seen once. The sample taken for sequencing was CD4+ T cells from PBMCs. These receptors all stem from a human donor with multiple sclerosis.

The genes are TRBV7-8 and TRBJ2-2; TRBD1 agrees at 9 bases. Losses at the gene ends were 5 bases for V and 4 bases for J; bases not matched to a gene: 8. Germline values: CDR1 SGHVS, CDR2 FQNEAQ. The CDR3 consists of 16 residues. CDR3 bases: TGTGCCAGCAGCGAGACCGGGACAGGGAGCACCGGGGAGCTGTTTTTT. As protein: CASSETGTGSTGELFF.

V gene TRBV5-1 combines with J gene TRBJ1-6, with D possibly TRBD1 on 5 matching bases. This CDR3 has 15 amino acids. Germline V gene lookup returns CDR1 SGHRS and CDR2 YFSETQ. Trimming cost V 0 bases and J 8 bases, with 12 bases left between them. The CDR3 loop reads CASSLAEGSDSPLHF. CDR3 DNA: TGCGCCAGCAGCTTGGCTGAGGGGTCGGATTCACCCCTCCACTTT.

The chain recombines TRBV19 with TRBJ2-2; TRBD1 matches 9 bases. The V gene's germline CDR1 is LNHDA and CDR2 SQIVND (reference sequence). The CDR3 extends over 14 amino acids. V shed 11 bases and J 3 bases; nucleotides not matched to a gene: 7. The CDR3 coding sequence is TGTGCCGGATCACAGGGGGCGGACACCGGGGAGCTGTTTTTT. Translating it yields CAGSQGADTGELFF. The complete variable domain, with remaining parts taken from reference TRBV19 and TRBJ2-2, reads DGGITQSPKYLFRKEGQNVTLSCEQNLNHDAMYWYRQDPGQGLRLIYYSQIVNDFQKGDIAEGYSVSREKKESFPLTVTSAQKNPTAFYLCAGSQGADTGELFFGEGSRLTVL.

In DNA form, the CDR3 reads TGTGCCATCAGGCCCGGACAGGGGGCTATCGATGAGCAGTTCTTC. It specifies CAIRPGQGAIDEQFF. This sequence joins TRBV10-3 and TRBJ2-1, with 11 nucleotides matching TRBD1. V lost 6 bases, J lost 8 bases, and 9 bases stayed unmatched. Germline V CDR1 and CDR2: ENHRY, SYGVKD. The CDR3 totals 15 residues.

The CDR3 loop is CASSLGCGTPFYEQYV. The CDR3 region has the DNA TGTGCCAGCAGTTTAGGTTGCGGGACCCCTTTCTACGAGCAGTACGTC. This sequence joins TRBV27 and TRBJ2-7; D possibly corresponds to TRBD2 (6 bases). V was shortened by 2 bases and J by 3 bases, with 17 bases between the two germline ends. Germline CDR1 MNHEY, CDR2 SMNVEV (reference sequence). This CDR3 is 16 amino acids long.

The gene calls are TRBV5-4 and TRBJ1-1; D uncertain. Looked up from germline, CDR1 is SGHNT and CDR2 is YYREEE (reference sequence). This CDR3 region has 14 residues. Trimming took 1 base from V and 0 from J, leaving 7 bases between them. CDR3: CASSLPSLNTEAFF. The CDR3 region has the DNA TGTGCCAGCAGCTTGCCGTCATTGAACACTGAAGCTTTCTTT.

The V and J genes are TRBV20-1 and TRBJ1-3; D might be TRBD1 (6 bases). Deletions cut 0 bases from V and 4 bases from J, with 7 bases between. The CDR3 spans 13 residues. In germline, CDR1 is DFQATT, CDR2 SNEGSKA (reference sequence). The CDR3 DNA reads TGCAGTGCTAGAGAGGGGGCCGGAAACACCATATATTTT. Its translation is CSAREGAGNTIYF.

The chain carries TRBV2 and TRBJ2-3; D is undetermined. CDR1 is SNHLY and CDR2 is FYNNEI in the germline V gene. Trimming stripped 7 bases from V and 6 bases from J, with 8 bases between. This CDR3 is 11 amino acids long. CDR3 residues: CASTRRDTQYF. The DNA for the CDR3 is TGTGCCAGCACCCGCAGGGATACGCAGTATTTT.

J is TRBJ2-2 and V is TRBV20-1; tentative D call: TRBD2 (6 bases). The V end was cut by 0 bases, the J end by 7 bases, with 9 bases between. There are 13 residues in the CDR3. Germline V lookup: CDR1 DFQATT, CDR2 SNEGSKA (reference sequence). CDR3 in DNA: TGCAGTGCTAGAGATTCGGGAGACGGGGAGCTGTTTTTT. Amino acids: CSARDSGDGELFF.

The CDR3 is CASSPPWDSSFYEQYV. Here the CDR3 DNA reads TGTGCCAGCTCCCCACCGTGGGACAGTTCGTTCTACGAGCAGTACGTC. The gene calls are TRBV18 and TRBJ2-7, with 7 bases fitting TRBD1. CDR3 size: 16 residues. Germline CDR1 KGHSH, CDR2 LQKENI.

The chain is built from TRBV3-1 and TRBJ2-5; unclear D gene. This CDR3 has 14 residues. Germline lookup yields CDR1 LGHDT and CDR2 YNNKEL (reference sequence). V lost 2 bases, J lost 4 bases, and 11 bases lay in between. The CDR3 sequence: CASSQQSPAETQYF. DNA of the CDR3: TGTGCCAGCAGCCAACAGTCCCCAGCAGAGACCCAGTACTTC.

The chain couples TRBV14 to TRBJ2-4; D tentatively fits TRBD1 or TRBD2 (5 bases each). V was trimmed by 4 bases and J by 1 base, leaving 11 bases between them. The CDR3 spans 15 residues. CDR1 and CDR2 (germline): SGHDN, FVKESK. The CDR3 DNA follows: TGTGCCAGCAGCCCCGGGGCGACGGCCAAAAACATTCAGTACTTC. Amino acid sequence: CASSPGATAKNIQYF. The entire variable domain, with the rest obtained from reference TRBV14 and TRBJ2-4, is as follows: EAGVTQFPSHSVIEKGQTVTLRCDPISGHDNLYWYRRVMGKEIKFLLHFVKESKQDESGMPNNRFLAERTGGTYSTLKVQPAELEDSGVYFCASSPGATAKNIQYFGAGTRLSVL.

The chain is built from TRBV2 and TRBJ1-1; D remains ambiguous. Trimming left V 6 bases short and J 6 bases short, with 11 bases between. The CDR3 consists of 12 residues. Germline-derived CDR1 and CDR2 are SNHLY and FYNNEI. The CDR3 spells CASRSALAEAFF. In nucleotides, the CDR3 is TGTGCCAGCAGGTCCGCCCTGGCTGAAGCTTTCTTT.